The 26 T cell receptor beta chains presented below share a single source sample, sequenced in a study of blood T cell repertoires in COVID-19. Clones were read by immunoSEQ multiplex PCR, and TCRdb kept only the in-frame ones, dropping some. The data show a few hundred thousand clones, with 92% seen just once and approximately 17% held by the top ten. The sequenced material came from PBMCs or T cells enriched from blood (not recorded which). The source is a woman aged 30 to 39 who had recovered from COVID-19.

The chain links TRBV6-5 to TRBJ1-2; D might be TRBD1 (6 bases). Per the germline V gene, CDR1 is MNHEY and CDR2 is SVGAGI. The CDR3 sequence is 13 residues long. The V end was cut by 7 bases, the J end by 5 bases, with 14 bases between. CDR3 DNA sequence: TGTGCCAGCAAGGTGGCAGGGGATTATGGCTACACCTTC. Amino acid sequence: CASKVAGDYGYTF.

Concerning this clone itself: Other nucleotide sequences in the sample specify the same CDR3. This chain joins TRBV7-9 and TRBJ1-1, with D perhaps matching TRBD1 (5 bases). The germline V gene encodes CDR1 SEHNR and CDR2 FQNEAQ (reference sequence). This CDR3 has 13 residues. The V gene lost 5 bases and the J gene lost 1 base, with 8 bases spanning the gap. Written as DNA, the CDR3 is TGTGCCAGCAGCCCCCAGGGGAACACTGAAGCTTTCTTT. The encoded protein is CASSPQGNTEAFF.

This chain uses TRBV2 with TRBJ1-6; possible D gene TRBD1, 6 bases. The CDR3 runs to 13 residues. Germline-derived CDR1 and CDR2 are SNHLY and FYNNEI. V was shortened by 8 bases and J by 6 bases, with 11 bases between the two germline ends. CDR3 coding DNA: TGTGCCAGCCAACAGGGCTTTAATTCACCCCTCCACTTT. It codes for CASQQGFNSPLHF.

CDR3 in amino acids: CASSALQGAGNYGYTF. Here the CDR3 DNA reads TGTGCCAGCAGTGCCCTACAGGGGGCGGGTAACTATGGCTACACCTTC. This rearrangement joins TRBV2 to TRBJ1-2; 9 nucleotides agree with TRBD1. V shed 4 bases, J shed 1 base, and the junction held 7 bases outside the gene matches. Germline loops: CDR1 SNHLY, CDR2 FYNNEI. The CDR3 runs to 16 residues.

DNA of the CDR3: TGCGCCAGCATGCGGCAGGGTACTTACTACGAGCAGTACTTC. It specifies CASMRQGTYYEQYF. V gene TRBV10-2 combines with J gene TRBJ2-7; a weak D match, TRBD1 (5 bases). The CDR3 sequence is 14 residues long. Trimming took 7 bases from V and 3 from J, leaving 16 bases between them. Germline V gene sequence: CDR1 WSHSY, CDR2 SAAADI.

The chain uses TRBV6-5 and TRBJ2-7; 7 bases are shared with TRBD1. With 6 bases clipped from V and 1 base from J, the junction kept 6 bases outside the gene matches. The CDR3 has 14 residues. Germline CDR1 reads MNHEY; CDR2 reads SVGAGI. CDR3 nucleotides: TGTGCCAGCAGGCACTCGGGACAGTCCTACGAGCAGTACTTC. Its protein product is CASRHSGQSYEQYF.

The rearrangement uses TRBV29-1 and TRBJ1-2; D is perhaps TRBD1 (5 bases). Germline lookup yields CDR1 SQVTM and CDR2 ANQGSEA. The CDR3 has 14 amino acids. The V end was cut by 4 bases, the J end by 4 bases, with 16 bases between. Written as DNA, the CDR3 is TGCAGCGTTGGACCCGCAGGGATGATCTATGGCTACACCTTC. It encodes CSVGPAGMIYGYTF.

This sequence joins TRBV7-9 and TRBJ1-6; possibly TRBD1 for D (6 bases). This CDR3 is built from 14 residues. Trimming left V 6 bases short and J 5 bases short, with 11 bases between. Germline assignment: CDR1 SEHNR and CDR2 FQNEAQ (reference sequence). This CDR3 is CASRRAGDNSPLHF. The CDR3 DNA follows: TGTGCCAGCAGGAGGGCAGGGGATAATTCACCCCTCCACTTT.

V and J are TRBV10-3 and TRBJ2-5; TRBD2 is a possible D gene (6 bases). Trimming removed 3 bases at V and 7 bases at J, with 21 bases between. The V gene's germline CDR1 is ENHRY and CDR2 SYGVKD. The CDR3 has 16 amino acids. The CDR3 coding sequence is TGTGCCATCAGTGACCTCCCCGGAGGCGGGGCCGGGACCCAGTACTTC. Translation gives CAISDLPGGGAGTQYF.

This rearrangement joins TRBV10-3 to TRBJ2-1, with D possibly matching TRBD1 (5 bases). The germline V gene has CDR1 ENHRY and CDR2 SYGVKD. The CDR3 extends over 16 amino acids. V lost 10 bases and J lost 9, with 28 bases in between. CDR3 coding DNA: TGTGCCACTCCGGATAGGGGCCTGCCCCATCGGATTGAGCAGTTCTTC. Its translation: CATPDRGLPHRIEQFF.

For this clone: Distinct nucleotide sequences in the sample also encode this CDR3. This CDR3 is CASSLTGGTEAFF. The CDR3 bases are TGTGCCAGCAGTTTGACAGGGGGAACTGAAGCTTTCTTT. The rearrangement links TRBV27 to TRBJ1-1, with TRBD1 matching over 9 bases. J was trimmed by 5 bases and V by 3 bases; bases with no gene match: 1. CDR3 length: 13 residues. Germline V lookup: CDR1 MNHEY, CDR2 SMNVEV (reference sequence).

This chain joins TRBV21-1 and TRBJ2-7; TRBD2 is taken as the D call from the table, unchecked against the DNA. TRBV21-1 is listed as a pseudogene. CDR3 length: 11 amino acids. CDR3: CASSKAEVQYF. The CDR3 DNA follows: TGTGCCAGCAGCAAAGCGGAGGTACAGTACTTC.

CDR3 sequence (DNA): TGCGCCAGCAGCCAAGAGGGCAGGGGTCGTGGCTACACCTTC. As protein: CASSQEGRGRGYTF. The V call is TRBV4-3, the J call TRBJ1-2; maybe TRBD1 (6 bases). CDR1 LGHNA and CDR2 YSLEER come from the germline V gene. The ends were cut back, 0 bases at V and 7 bases at J, with 12 bases in the middle. The CDR3 length is 14 residues.

The rearrangement links TRBV10-3 to TRBJ2-3, with 7 bases fitting TRBD1. Trimming at V came to 7 bases and at J to 1 base, leaving 8 bases not matched to a gene. This CDR3 contains 15 residues. Germline lookup yields CDR1 ENHRY and CDR2 SYGVKD. This CDR3 reads CAITRQGGGTDTQYF. Written as DNA, the CDR3 is TGTGCCATCACCCGACAGGGTGGGGGCACAGATACGCAGTATTTT.

The rearrangement links TRBV7-6 to TRBJ2-3; 9 nucleotides line up with TRBD2. The trim removed 1 base at V and 4 bases at J, leaving 3 bases unmatched. The germline V gene encodes CDR1 SGHVS and CDR2 FNYEAQ. The CDR3 loop spans 15 amino acids. This CDR3 is CASSLGGLASDTQYF. CDR3 DNA: TGTGCCAGCAGCTTAGGGGGACTAGCATCAGATACGCAGTATTTT.

V gene TRBV7-9 combines with J gene TRBJ2-1, with 15 bases aligning to TRBD2. This CDR3 contains 18 residues. With V trimmed by 5 bases and J by 9 bases, 14 bases remained unmatched. The germline V gene encodes CDR1 SEHNR and CDR2 FQNEAQ (reference sequence). The CDR3 loop is CASSLRGLAGGKRGEQFF. CDR3 sequence (DNA): TGTGCCAGCAGCCTTAGGGGACTAGCGGGAGGTAAAAGAGGTGAGCAGTTCTTC.

V usage is TRBV10-3 and J usage is TRBJ1-3, with D perhaps matching TRBD1 (6 bases). The CDR3 runs to 14 residues. V shed 8 bases and J shed 2 bases, with 13 bases lying between them. Germline V gene data show CDR1 as ENHRY and CDR2 as SYGVKD. CDR3 residues: CAIQATGPGNTIYF. DNA for the CDR3: TGTGCCATCCAGGCGACAGGTCCTGGAAACACCATATATTTT.

The chain joins TRBV4-3 to TRBJ1-1; unclear D gene. Germline CDR1 reads LGHNA; CDR2 reads YSLEER. The CDR3 extends over 13 amino acids. V lost 0 bases to trimming and J lost 5 bases, with 7 bases between them. DNA of the CDR3: TGCGCCAGCAGCCAAGATCTGCGGACTGAAGCTTTCTTT. Its protein product is CASSQDLRTEAFF.

Written as DNA, the CDR3 is TGTGCCAGCAGTTTAAGTTCCCAGAATGAGCAGTTCTTC. It yields the protein CASSLSSQNEQFF. The chain couples TRBV27 to TRBJ2-1; D not resolved. This CDR3 spans 13 amino acids. Germline CDR1 MNHEY, CDR2 SMNVEV (reference sequence). V was cut by 2 bases and J by 7 bases, with 9 bases left in between.

The CDR3 region has the DNA TGTGCCAGCAGTTTGACTAGCGCGAGCACAGATACGCAGTATTTT. This encodes CASSLTSASTDTQYF. The chain joins TRBV5-4 to TRBJ2-3, with 8 bases matching TRBD2. Germline loops: CDR1 SGHNT, CDR2 YYREEE (reference sequence). The length of the CDR3 is 15 residues. J lost 0 bases, V lost 5 bases, and 5 bases had no gene match. Together with reference TRBV5-4 and TRBJ2-3, the CDR3 gives the full variable domain: ETGVTQSPTHLIKTRGQQVTLRCSSQSGHNTVSWYQQALGQGPQFIFQYYREEENGRGNFPPRFSGLQFPNYSSELNVNALELDDSALYLCASSLTSASTDTQYFGPGTRLTVL.

This sequence joins TRBV6-1 and TRBJ1-5; TRBD1 might be the D (5 bases). This CDR3 has 15 amino acids. In germline, CDR1 is MNHNS, CDR2 SASEGT. The V gene lost 2 bases and the J gene lost 3 bases, with 11 bases spanning the gap. The CDR3 DNA reads as TGTGCCAGCAGTGAAATTGCAGGGTTCAATCAGCCCCAGCATTTT. Protein product: CASSEIAGFNQPQHF.

V usage is TRBV7-6 and J usage is TRBJ2-6, with D uncertain. This CDR3 spans 13 amino acids. The germline V gene encodes CDR1 SGHVS and CDR2 FNYEAQ. Trimming pared 3 bases from V and 2 bases from J, leaving 2 bases between. CDR3 region: CASSFTGANVLTF. The CDR3 DNA reads as TGTGCCAGCAGCTTCACTGGGGCCAACGTCCTGACTTTC.

The chain is built from TRBV5-4 and TRBJ1-3, with D possibly matching TRBD1 (5 bases). This CDR3 is built from 15 residues. Germline V CDR1 and CDR2: SGHNT, YYREEE (reference sequence). V was shortened by 4 bases and J by 3 bases, with 14 bases between the two germline ends. Here the CDR3 DNA reads TGTGCCAGCAGCACGGGGGACGCAGGTGGAAACACCATATATTTT. Translated, it gives CASSTGDAGGNTIYF. The variable domain in full, with the rest retrieved from reference TRBV5-4 and TRBJ1-3, is ETGVTQSPTHLIKTRGQQVTLRCSSQSGHNTVSWYQQALGQGPQFIFQYYREEENGRGNFPPRFSGLQFPNYSSELNVNALELDDSALYLCASSTGDAGGNTIYFGEGSWLTVV.

The rearrangement uses TRBV7-8 and TRBJ2-3; a possible D gene is TRBD1 (6 bases). Trimming took 5 bases from V and 1 from J, leaving 7 bases between them. Per the germline V gene, CDR1 is SGHVS and CDR2 is FQNEAQ. The CDR3 contains 13 residues. The CDR3 DNA sequence: TGTGCCAGCAGCAGGACAGGCACAGATACGCAGTATTTT. It specifies CASSRTGTDTQYF. The full variable domain, with the rest looked up from reference TRBV7-8 and TRBJ2-3, is GAGVSQSPRYKVAKRGQDVALRCDPISGHVSLFWYQQALGQGPEFLTYFQNEAQLDKSGLPSDRFFAERPEGSVSTLKIQRTQQEDSAVYLCASSRTGTDTQYFGPGTRLTVL.

The V and J genes are TRBV4-3 and TRBJ1-4, with 7 bases that match TRBD1. Per germline, CDR1 LGHNA and CDR2 YSLEER. The CDR3 runs 20 residues. The J segment lost 6 bases and the V segment lost 0 bases, leaving 19 bases of the junction unmatched. The CDR3 DNA sequence: TGCGCCAGCAGCCAAGAGGTGTTAGTAGGGACAGTCATTATGGATGAAAAACTGTTTTTT. Protein sequence: CASSQEVLVGTVIMDEKLFF.

The CDR3 reads CASSPRRHGETQYF. In DNA, the CDR3 is TGTGCCAGCAGCCCCCGGCGACATGGGGAGACCCAGTACTTC. This rearrangement joins TRBV11-2 to TRBJ2-5; D is uncertain. The V end lost 5 bases, the J end lost 5 bases, and 15 bases lay between the germline ends. CDR3 length: 14 amino acids. Germline V CDR1 and CDR2: SGHAT, FQNNGV. The variable domain in full, with the rest retrieved from reference TRBV11-2 and TRBJ2-5, is EAGVAQSPRYKIIEKRQSVAFWCNPISGHATLYWYQQILGQGPKLLIQFQNNGVVDDSQLPKDRFSAERLKGVDSTLKIQPAKLEDSAVYLCASSPRRHGETQYFGPGTRLLVL.